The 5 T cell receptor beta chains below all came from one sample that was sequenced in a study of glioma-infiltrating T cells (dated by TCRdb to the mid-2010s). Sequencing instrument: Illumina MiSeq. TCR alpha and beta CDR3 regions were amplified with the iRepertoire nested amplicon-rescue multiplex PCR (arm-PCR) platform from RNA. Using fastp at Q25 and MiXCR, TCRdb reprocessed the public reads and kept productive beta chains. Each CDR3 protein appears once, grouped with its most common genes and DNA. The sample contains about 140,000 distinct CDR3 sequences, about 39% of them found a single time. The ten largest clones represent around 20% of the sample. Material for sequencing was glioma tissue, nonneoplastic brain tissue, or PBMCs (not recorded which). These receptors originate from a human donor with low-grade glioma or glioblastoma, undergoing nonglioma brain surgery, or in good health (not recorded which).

The CDR3 nucleotides are TGTGCCAGTACCCCGGGACAAGCCCACTATGGCTACACCTTC. Its protein is CASTPGQAHYGYTF. This chain connects TRBV19 to TRBJ1-2, with a tentative D call TRBD1 (6 bases). This CDR3 has 14 amino acids. Germline values: CDR1 LNHDA, CDR2 SQIVND (reference sequence). V dropped 7 bases and J dropped 3 bases, with 15 bases sitting between them.

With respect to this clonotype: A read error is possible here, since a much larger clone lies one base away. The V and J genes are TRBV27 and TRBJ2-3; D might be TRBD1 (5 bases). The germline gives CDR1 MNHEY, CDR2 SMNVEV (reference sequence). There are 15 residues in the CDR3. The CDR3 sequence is CANSLTGFSTDTQYF. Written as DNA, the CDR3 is TGTGCCAACAGTTTAACAGGATTTAGCACAGATACGCAGTATTTT.

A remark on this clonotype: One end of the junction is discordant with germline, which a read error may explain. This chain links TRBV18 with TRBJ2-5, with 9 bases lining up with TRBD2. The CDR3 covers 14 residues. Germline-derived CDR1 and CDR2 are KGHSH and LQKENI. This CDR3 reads CASSWRLAEDTQYF. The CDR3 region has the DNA TGTGCCAGCTCATGGCGACTAGCGGAAGACACCCAGTACTTC. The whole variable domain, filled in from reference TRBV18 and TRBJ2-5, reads NAGVMQNPRHLVRRRGQEARLRCSPMKGHSHVYWYRQLPEEGLKFMVYLQKENIIDESGMPKERFSAEFPKEGPSILRIQQVVRGDSAAYFCASSWRLAEDTQYFGPGTRLLVL.

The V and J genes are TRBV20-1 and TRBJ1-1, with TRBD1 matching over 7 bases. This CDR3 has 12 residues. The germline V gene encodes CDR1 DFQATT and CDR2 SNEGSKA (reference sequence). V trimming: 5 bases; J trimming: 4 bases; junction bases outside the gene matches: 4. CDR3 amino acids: CSAGGQTTEAFF. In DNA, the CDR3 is TGCAGTGCTGGGGGACAGACCACTGAAGCTTTCTTT.

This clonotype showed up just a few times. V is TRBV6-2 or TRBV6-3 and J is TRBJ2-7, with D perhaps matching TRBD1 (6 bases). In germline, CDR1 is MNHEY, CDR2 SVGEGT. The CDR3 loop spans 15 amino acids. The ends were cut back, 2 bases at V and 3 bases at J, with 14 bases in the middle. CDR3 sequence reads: CASSYGAGEGYEQYF. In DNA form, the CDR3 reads TGTGCCAGCAGTTACGGGGCAGGGGAAGGCTACGAGCAGTACTTC.